This TCR beta chain derives from a study of PD-1 blockade in classical Hodgkin lymphoma. Every patient was affected by relapse after autologous stem cell transplantation, while exposure to brentuximab vedotin was not uniform. Profiled with immunoSEQ multiplex PCR; TCRdb holds only in-frame clones, not every one. The table lists approximately 150,000 clones, approximately 80% of them singletons. This clone has just a few counts. Its antigen is not identified. Study-wide results and limits: A significant rise in TCR diversity was seen by C4D1 for CD4+ cells but not for CD8+ cells. Newly diagnosed patients had baseline TCR diversity that was reportedly lower than that of healthy donors.

CDR3 length: 19 amino acids. Germline V gene data show CDR1 as SGHTA and CDR2 as FQGTGA. V shed 5 bases and J shed 1 base, with 24 bases lying between them. The sample in question was peripheral blood mononuclear cells (PBMCs), obtained before the second cycle of nivolumab. The chain employs TRBV7-3 and TRBJ2-1, with D possibly TRBD2 on 5 matching bases. The TCR was taken from a human donor with classical Hodgkin lymphoma. CDR3 nucleotide sequence: TGTGCCAGCAGCCCAGGCTCCCAAATAGGACTCGGATCCTACAATGAGCAGTTCTTC. Translating it yields CASSPGSQIGLGSYNEQFF.